A single sample gave rise to the 15 T cell receptor beta chains below, sequenced in a study of blood T cell repertoires in COVID-19. Some clones are missing from TCRdb's copy, which holds only in-frame ones; the method was immunoSEQ multiplex PCR. Of approximately 300,000 clones in the sample, roughly nine tenths were seen once. The sample consisted of peripheral blood. The origin of the receptors is a woman aged 25 to 39 with COVID-19, enrolled during active disease.

The J gene is TRBJ2-7, the V gene TRBV6-2 or TRBV6-3, with TRBD1 as a possible D gene (5 bases). Germline values: CDR1 MNHEY, CDR2 SVGEGT. This CDR3 spans 15 amino acids. Trimming took 0 bases from V and 2 from J, leaving 11 bases between them. The CDR3 DNA reads as TGTGCCAGCAGTTACTCCGACAGATTCCCCTACGAGCAGTACTTC. Encoded protein: CASSYSDRFPYEQYF.

This clone was detected only a few times. The gene calls are TRBV18 and TRBJ1-5; D perhaps matches TRBD1 (5 bases). CDR1 and CDR2 from the germline V gene are KGHSH and LQKENI. V was pared by 3 bases and J by 2 bases, with 14 bases between. The CDR3 is made up of 16 amino acids. In nucleotides, the CDR3 is TGTGCCAGCTCACCCAACGGGGGGGAGGGCAATCAGCCCCAGCATTTT. Translated, it gives CASSPNGGEGNQPQHF.

The gene calls are TRBV12-3 or TRBV12-4 and TRBJ1-2; D gene ambiguous. Trimming removed 2 bases at V and 1 base at J, with 5 bases between. There are 13 residues in the CDR3. The CDR3 here is CASSLSSNYGYTF. DNA of the CDR3: TGTGCCAGCAGTTTATCCAGTAACTATGGCTACACCTTC.

The rearrangement joins TRBV4-1 to TRBJ2-7; D gene unclear. From germline, CDR1 is MGHRA and CDR2 YSYEKL. The ends were cut back, 4 bases at V and 0 bases at J, with 10 bases in the middle. This CDR3 comprises 14 residues. The CDR3 bases are TGCGCCAGCAGCCTTCATGTTAGCTCCTACGAGCAGTACTTC. It yields the protein CASSLHVSSYEQYF.

V usage is TRBV19 and J usage is TRBJ2-7; TRBD2 might be the D (5 bases). Germline loops: CDR1 LNHDA, CDR2 SQIVND (reference sequence). The V end was cut by 0 bases, the J end by 0 bases, with 12 bases between. The CDR3 has 16 residues. Here the CDR3 reads CASSIDAGRPSYEQYF. The CDR3 DNA follows: TGTGCCAGTAGTATAGACGCGGGCCGACCCTCCTACGAGCAGTACTTC. The whole variable domain, remainder taken from reference TRBV19 and TRBJ2-7, is DGGITQSPKYLFRKEGQNVTLSCEQNLNHDAMYWYRQDPGQGLRLIYYSQIVNDFQKGDIAEGYSVSREKKESFPLTVTSAQKNPTAFYLCASSIDAGRPSYEQYFGPGTRLTVT.

This clone came up once. The V call is TRBV5-6, the J call TRBJ1-6; no definite D call. Trimming left V 4 bases short and J 8 bases short, with 10 bases between. The CDR3 loop spans 13 amino acids. Germline CDR1 reads SGHDT; CDR2 reads YYEEEE. CDR3 loop: CASSIEMHSPLHF. The CDR3 DNA follows: TGTGCCAGCAGCATTGAGATGCATTCACCCCTCCACTTT.

The chain links TRBV4-2 to TRBJ1-1, with D perhaps TRBD1 (5 bases). The length of the CDR3 is 17 residues. Trimming took off 2 bases at V and 4 bases at J, with 20 bases between the two ends. Germline CDR1 and CDR2: LGHNA and YNFKEQ. The CDR3 DNA reads TGTGCCAGCAGCCAACCCCCCGGGGGGATCGGGACCACTGAAGCTTTCTTT. It translates to CASSQPPGGIGTTEAFF.

This chain uses TRBV6-2 or TRBV6-3 with TRBJ1-2; the D gene is possibly TRBD1 (5 bases). The CDR3 extends over 14 amino acids. From germline, CDR1 is MNHEY and CDR2 SVGEGT. The V gene lost 4 bases and the J gene lost 4 bases, with 13 bases spanning the gap. CDR3 in amino acids: CASSSHQGTYGYTF. In DNA, the CDR3 is TGTGCCAGCAGTTCTCATCAGGGAACCTATGGCTACACCTTC.

The V and J genes are TRBV24-1 and TRBJ2-7, with D tentatively TRBD2 (6 bases). V lost 5 bases and J lost 5, with 15 bases in between. This CDR3 has 14 amino acids. The germline CDR1 and CDR2 sequences are KGHDR and SFDVKD. The CDR3 DNA reads as TGTGCCACCAGTGTCGGAGGGGATGCGGACGAGCAGTACTTC. This translates into CATSVGGDADEQYF.

The J gene is TRBJ2-7, the V gene TRBV6-6, with D tentatively TRBD1 (5 bases). The CDR3 consists of 14 residues. Trimming removed 2 bases from V and 2 bases from J, with 10 bases in between. Germline V gives CDR1 MNHNY, CDR2 SVGAGI (reference sequence). In DNA form, the CDR3 reads TGTGCCAGCAGTTACAGTCAGGGCCCCTACGAGCAGTACGTC. It translates to CASSYSQGPYEQYV.

The gene calls are TRBV6-5 and TRBJ1-2; D ambiguous. V lost 7 bases and J lost 4, with 19 bases in between. This CDR3 comprises 15 residues. The germline CDR1 and CDR2 sequences are MNHEY and SVGAGI. The CDR3 sequence: CASIGTVGVSYGYTF. The CDR3, as DNA: TGTGCCAGCATCGGCACCGTCGGGGTTAGCTATGGCTACACCTTC.

The gene calls are TRBV14 and TRBJ1-1, with D possibly being TRBD1 (6 bases). This CDR3 contains 15 residues. V lost 4 bases, J lost 3 bases, and 15 bases lay in between. From germline, CDR1 is SGHDN and CDR2 FVKESK. For the CDR3, the DNA is TGTGCCAGCAGCCCCTTGGAGGGGGGGCACACTGAAGCTTTCTTT. Amino acid sequence: CASSPLEGGHTEAFF.

The V gene is TRBV29-1, the J gene TRBJ2-3; D remains ambiguous. Germline CDR1 is SQVTM and CDR2 is ANQGSEA. Trimming removed 3 bases at V and 3 bases at J, with 13 bases between. The CDR3 length is 14 residues. CDR3 protein: CSVDEQLTTDTQYF. CDR3 nucleotides: TGCAGCGTTGATGAACAGCTTACGACAGATACGCAGTATTTT.

The rearrangement uses TRBV19 and TRBJ2-2; TRBD2 matches 9 bases. Germline lookup yields CDR1 LNHDA and CDR2 SQIVND (reference sequence). V was pared by 8 bases and J by 6 bases, with 7 bases of the junction left unmatched. The CDR3 spans 14 residues. This CDR3 reads CASVAGAGAGELFF. CDR3 nucleotides: TGTGCCAGTGTAGCGGGGGCAGGGGCCGGGGAGCTGTTTTTT.

The chain joins TRBV20-1 to TRBJ1-5; the match to TRBD1 covers 7 bases. The CDR3 spans 14 residues. After removal of 3 bases from V and 7 bases from J, the junction contained 9 bases not matched to a gene. From germline, CDR1 is DFQATT and CDR2 SNEGSKA (reference sequence). CDR3 nucleotide sequence: TGCAGTGCTAGTGGGGACAGTACTTCGCAGCCCCAGCATTTT. This gives the protein CSASGDSTSQPQHF.